This T cell receptor (beta chain) emerged from a study of patients and donors after allogeneic stem cell transplantation. This CDR3 region has 14 residues. Germline V gives CDR1 SGHDT, CDR2 YYEEEE. V lost 4 bases and J lost 4; bases outside the gene matches: 8. Using its own MiXCR run on the RT-PCR reads, TCRdb lists one record per CDR3 protein. This sample has 200,000 to 250,000 distinct CDR3 sequences; about 14% occur once, and the top ten carry roughly 12%. The sample was blood, either unsorted or a sorted T cell fraction (not recorded which). The chain joins TRBV5-6 to TRBJ2-7; 7 nucleotides match TRBD1. This sequence was found in a human donor who was either an allogeneic HSCT recipient or a stem cell or donor lymphocyte infusion donor (not recorded which). It is not recorded whose cells these are; they may come from a transplant donor. The CDR3 here is CASSPDRFLYEQYF. The CDR3 nucleotides are TGTGCCAGCAGCCCGGACAGGTTCCTTTACGAGCAGTACTTC.